This T cell receptor beta chain stems from a study of blood T cell repertoires in COVID-19 (dated by TCRdb to the early 2020s). As for the study more broadly: Collaborator samples came from the United States, Italy and Spain and covered acute and convalescent phases of COVID-19. The repertoires were released in a freely available public database intended as a resource for research on the immune response to SARS-CoV-2. HLA class I and class II types, where available, came from metadata supplied by the sample provider rather than from assay-based typing. The sample metadata nearly always contained a de-identified subject ID, COVID-19 status, age in years and sex. The dataset comprised deeply sampled blood TCRbeta repertoires from subjects exposed to, actively infected with, or recovered from COVID-19. The material from the prospective study consisted of cDNA or gDNA derived from T cells, B-cell-depleted T cells, or PBMCs. Samples came from the ongoing ImmuneRACE study (first 160 participants) plus 1,254 subjects from 6 global collaborators. General findings and caveats noted by the study authors: How much clinical and demographic metadata was included differed by source and by participant, and the metadata was provided uncurated.

Participants in the prospective study were enrolled through a virtual design, were aged about 18 to 100 years, and lived in 24 United States geographic areas. In the prospective study, cohorts were assigned on the basis of participant-reported clinical history obtained from a screening survey and a study questionnaire. For ImmuneRACE Cohort 3, a participant was defined as recovered based on two consecutive negative NP/OP PCR tests, clearance by a healthcare professional, or resolution of symptoms. Each participant in the prospective study had whole blood, serum and a nasopharyngeal or oropharyngeal swab collected by mobile phlebotomists. Prospective study participants could optionally give additional blood draws and questionnaires over an approximately two-month period. Prospective study blood samples were shipped either frozen or at room temperature before DNA extraction. Note on this clone: Its antigen has not been determined. There are no base qualities to consult, and no much larger clone falls within one base.

From its cysteine to its phenylalanine, the CDR3 spans 13 amino acids. Solely the CDR3 DNA is kept, with 39 bases framed from the first base. The germline V gene (reference sequence) gives CDR1 as LNHDA and CDR2 as SQIVND. V and J lose 3 bases and 4 bases, and a span of 9 bases separates them. TCRbeta CDR3 regions were amplified from genomic DNA using the immunoSEQ Assay, a bias-controlled multiplex PCR. The study's processing was this. Nucleated cell counts per sample were estimated from amplification of reference gene primers within the assay. To quantify the absolute abundance of each unique TCRbeta CDR3 rearrangement, sequence reads were collapsed and filtered. For each sample, productive Simpson clonality was calculated as the square root of Simpson's diversity index over productive rearrangements. Here the immuneACCESS table is served through TCRdb, limited to in-frame sequences with V and J called. Missing clones are a known gap in these copies; in checked studies unresolved V genes cover under half, and the rest lacks a known reason. V and J calls and clone size follow that table, whereas D and trimming were derived from the DNA. Within this sample are a few hundred thousand clones, with 70% to 90% of them counted one time only. The ten top clones hold 8.5% to 12% of the sample.

The rearranged segments are TRBV19 and TRBJ1-2, with the D gene uncertain. The receptor was isolated from a woman under 30 who had recovered from COVID-19. Sequencing was done on a sample of PBMCs or T cells enriched from blood (not recorded which). Here is the DNA: TGTGCCAGTAGTATCCGACTCCTCTATGGCTACACCTTC. It is translated as CASSIRLLYGYTF.